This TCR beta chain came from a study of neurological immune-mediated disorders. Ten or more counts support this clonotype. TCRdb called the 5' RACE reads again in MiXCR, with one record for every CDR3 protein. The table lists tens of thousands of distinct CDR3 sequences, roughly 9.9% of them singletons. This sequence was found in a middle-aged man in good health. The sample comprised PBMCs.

The CDR3 sequence: CASSPSGVGYEQYF. CDR3 DNA sequence: TGTGCCAGCTCACCGAGCGGGGTGGGGTACGAGCAGTACTTC. The chain has TRBV18 and TRBJ2-7, with 7 bases identical to TRBD2. Germline CDR1 is KGHSH and CDR2 is LQKENI. V shed 3 bases, J shed 4 bases, and the junction held 6 bases outside the gene matches. The length of the CDR3 is 14 residues.